The rows below give T cell receptor beta chains drawn from one sample of a study of T cells in Graves' hyperthyroidism and ophthalmopathy. MiXCR, applied by TCRdb to the multiplex PCR reads, yields one record per CDR3 protein. The table shows 400,000 to 600,000 distinct CDR3 sequences, with around 20% occurring only once. Sequenced input: blood. The receptor set was obtained from a man aged 18-30 years with Graves' hyperthyroidism. CDR3s include the opening cysteine and the closing phenylalanine or tryptophan. D genes are given only for firm matches. Some rows mark clone size as missing; the rest say once, few, many or name a class of expanded clone.

J gene | D gene | V gene | clone size | CDR3 protein | CDR3 DNA
TRBJ2-5 | TRBD2 | TRBV11-2 | many | CASSWTSGQETQYF | TGTGCCAGCAGCTGGACTAGCGGACAAGAGACCCAGTACTTC
TRBJ1-5 | - | TRBV15 | many | CATSRSPLAGRYNQPQHF | TGTGCCACCAGCAGATCCCCCCTAGCGGGACGCTATAATCAGCCCCAGCATTTT
TRBJ2-7 | - | TRBV10-3 | - | CAISEMNRDPSYEQYF | TGTGCCATCAGTGAGATGAACAGGGACCCCTCCTACGAGCAGTACTTC
TRBJ1-5 | - | TRBV19 | many | CATTPGGNQPQHF | TGTGCCACGACTCCGGGAGGTAATCAGCCCCAGCATTTT
TRBJ2-7 | - | TRBV28 | many | CASSTGTWIYEQYF | TGTGCCAGCAGTACCGGGACTTGGATCTACGAGCAGTACTTC
TRBJ1-5 | TRBD1 | TRBV5-1 | many | CASSLVDRGIHSNQPQHF | TGCGCCAGCAGCTTGGTGGACAGGGGGATACATAGCAATCAGCCCCAGCATTTT
TRBJ1-5 | - | TRBV6-1 | - | CASREGSPGNQPQHF | TGTGCCAGCAGAGAGGGGTCTCCCGGGAATCAGCCCCAGCATTTT
TRBJ1-2 | - | TRBV28 | - | CASSLLGIGGTSGYTF | TGTGCCAGCAGTCTCCTCGGGATAGGGGGGACGTCTGGCTACACCTTC
TRBJ1-1 | - | TRBV6-1 | few | CASSSLRGPEAFF | TGTGCCAGCAGCTCTCTTAGGGGCCCTGAAGCTTTCTTT
TRBJ1-1 | - | TRBV5-1 | - | CASSIQATNTEAFF | TGCGCCAGCAGCATACAGGCCACGAACACTGAAGCTTTCTTT
TRBJ1-5 | - | TRBV7-6 | many | CASSLEQGHQPQHF | TGTGCCAGCAGCTTAGAACAGGGTCACCAGCCCCAGCATTTT
TRBJ1-1 | - | TRBV28 | many | CASSPRPGGIRTEAFF | TGTGCCAGCAGTCCTAGGCCCGGGGGGATTCGGACTGAAGCTTTCTTT
TRBJ1-5 | - | TRBV6-2/TRBV6-3 | - | CASKRGVKDGNQPQHF | TGTGCCAGCAAGAGGGGAGTAAAGGACGGAAATCAGCCCCAGCATTTT
TRBJ1-5 | - | TRBV28 | many | CASSPPGAAMQPQHF | TGTGCCAGCAGTCCACCAGGGGCGGCGATGCAGCCCCAGCATTTT
TRBJ2-7 | TRBD2 | TRBV5-1 | many | CASSYNPSGESYEQYF | TGCGCCAGCAGCTATAACCCTAGCGGGGAATCCTACGAGCAGTACTTC
TRBJ1-2 | - | TRBV6-5 | few | CASSYSQGLNYGYTF | TGTGCCAGCAGTTACTCGCAGGGTTTAAACTATGGCTACACCTTC
TRBJ2-7 | - | TRBV12-3/TRBV12-4 | many | CASSLTGRDYEQYF | TGTGCCAGCAGTTTAACGGGCAGGGACTACGAGCAGTACTTC
TRBJ1-5 | - | TRBV20-1 | many | CSARVGGLEQPQHF | TGCAGTGCTAGAGTGGGGGGATTGGAACAGCCCCAGCATTTT
TRBJ2-2 | - | TRBV6-5 | many | CASSYSLTGELFF | TGTGCCAGCAGTTACTCGCTGACCGGGGAGCTGTTTTTT
TRBJ1-5 | - | TRBV24-1 | many | CATSGTRGRDSNQPQHF | TGTGCCACCAGTGGAACGAGGGGTCGCGACTCAAATCAGCCCCAGCATTTT
TRBJ1-1 | - | TRBV19 | many | CATSMGPTEAFF | TGTGCCACCTCTATGGGTCCCACTGAAGCTTTCTTT
TRBJ1-1 | - | TRBV6-1 | - | CASGEGLAAEAFF | TGTGCCAGCGGCGAGGGGCTCGCCGCTGAAGCTTTCTTT
TRBJ1-2 | - | TRBV28 | many | CASSSFLLRLNYGYTF | TGTGCCAGCAGTTCCTTCTTATTGAGGTTGAACTATGGCTACACCTTC
TRBJ2-7 | TRBD1 | TRBV30 | many | CAWSVAGGSYEQYF | TGTGCCTGGAGTGTTGCAGGGGGTTCCTACGAGCAGTACTTC
TRBJ2-5 | - | TRBV5-1 | - | CASSSFTGGVPIAQYF | TGCGCCAGCAGCTCCTTCACCGGCGGGGTTCCCATAGCCCAGTACTTC
TRBJ2-4 | - | TRBV2 | many | CASWGATGSKNIQYF | TGTGCCAGCTGGGGGGCTACAGGGTCCAAAAACATTCAGTACTTC
TRBJ2-7 | TRBD1 | TRBV12-3/TRBV12-4 | - | CASRKEGTGKLEQYF | TGTGCCAGCAGAAAGGAGGGGACAGGGAAGCTCGAGCAGTACTTC
TRBJ2-7 | - | TRBV12-3/TRBV12-4 | - | CASSTDYAAEQYF | TGTGCCAGCAGCACCGACTATGCGGCTGAGCAGTACTTC
TRBJ2-7 | - | TRBV12-5 | many | CASGSITDGESSYEQYF | TGTGCTAGTGGTTCCATCACGGACGGGGAGAGCTCCTACGAGCAGTACTTC
TRBJ2-7 | - | TRBV3-1 | - | CASSRSEINEQYF | TGTGCCAGCAGCCGCTCCGAAATCAACGAGCAGTACTTC
TRBJ2-2 | TRBD2 | TRBV6-1 | - | CASSALTSLNTGELFF | TGTGCCAGCAGTGCCCTGACTAGCCTTAACACCGGGGAGCTGTTTTTT
TRBJ2-7 | - | TRBV7-9 | many | CASSSTRGGEQYF | TGTGCCAGCAGCTCGACGCGAGGTGGTGAGCAGTACTTC
TRBJ2-5 | - | TRBV24-1 | many | CATSQGRETQYF | TGTGCCACCTCTCAAGGGCGCGAGACCCAGTACTTC
TRBJ1-2 | TRBD1 | TRBV19 | many | CASSTGGGTGYTF | TGTGCCAGTAGTACAGGGGGCGGCACTGGCTACACCTTC
TRBJ1-5 | TRBD1 | TRBV2 | many | CASSKPGTGFQPQHF | TGTGCCAGCAGTAAACCCGGGACAGGGTTCCAGCCCCAGCATTTT
TRBJ2-7 | TRBD1 | TRBV20-1 | many | CSATTGGLYEQYF | TGCAGTGCTACGACAGGGGGATTGTACGAGCAGTACTTC
TRBJ1-1 | - | TRBV13 | many | CASTSGVEPEAFF | TGTGCCAGCACCTCGGGTGTGGAGCCTGAAGCTTTCTTT
TRBJ1-1 | TRBD1 | TRBV20-1 | - | CSAQGALMNTEAFF | TGCAGTGCCCAGGGGGCCCTTATGAACACTGAAGCTTTCTTT
TRBJ2-7 | TRBD2 | TRBV11-2 | once | CASSTRLAGDEYEQYF | TGTGCCAGCAGCACCCGACTAGCGGGAGATGAGTACGAGCAGTACTTC
TRBJ1-2 | TRBD1 | TRBV10-2 | few | CASSARRTGLNGYTF | TGCGCCAGCAGTGCCCGCCGGACAGGTTTGAATGGCTACACCTTC
TRBJ1-5 | - | TRBV6-5 | many | CASSYSRGSDQPQHF | TGTGCCAGCAGTTACTCGAGGGGGTCCGATCAGCCCCAGCATTTT
TRBJ1-2 | - | TRBV7-8 | few | CASSHLGWPMSNYGYTF | TGTGCCAGCAGCCACCTAGGTTGGCCTATGTCTAACTATGGCTACACCTTC
TRBJ1-3 | TRBD1 | TRBV7-9 | - | CASSHDRAPGNTIYF | TGTGCCAGCAGCCACGACAGGGCACCTGGAAACACCATATATTTT
TRBJ2-7 | TRBD1 | TRBV20-1 | many | CSARELGGQSSYEQYF | TGCAGTGCTAGAGAGCTAGGGGGACAGAGCTCCTACGAGCAGTACTTC
TRBJ2-3 | - | TRBV2 | few | CASNAQGGRSDTQYF | TGTGCCAGCAATGCGCAGGGGGGAAGATCAGATACGCAGTATTTT
TRBJ1-1 | - | TRBV29-1 | few | CSAQRGEAFF | TGCAGCGCTCAACGCGGTGAAGCTTTCTTT
TRBJ1-5 | TRBD1 | TRBV12-3/TRBV12-4 | many | CASSRDSLNQPQHF | TGTGCCAGCAGTAGGGACAGCCTTAATCAGCCCCAGCATTTT
TRBJ2-5 | TRBD2 | TRBV28 | - | CASSSPVAGAETQYF | TGTGCCAGCAGCAGCCCCGTAGCGGGAGCAGAGACCCAGTACTTC
TRBJ2-5 | TRBD2 | TRBV25-1 | few | CASSTAGGPQETQYF | TGTGCCAGCAGTACAGCGGGGGGGCCCCAAGAGACCCAGTACTTC
TRBJ2-7 | TRBD2 | TRBV11-1 | few | CASSLGLGLGLANEQYF | TGTGCCAGCAGCTTAGGTTTGGGACTTGGACTAGCGAACGAGCAGTACTTC
TRBJ2-5 | - | TRBV6-1 | many | CASSIGAFGETQYF | TGTGCCAGCAGTATTGGGGCCTTTGGAGAGACCCAGTACTTC
TRBJ2-7 | - | TRBV6-1 | few | CASAKTLYEEQYF | TGTGCCAGCGCTAAAACCCTCTATGAAGAGCAGTACTTC
TRBJ1-2 | - | TRBV27 | many | CASRGITYYGYTF | TGTGCCAGCAGAGGAATTACGTACTATGGCTACACCTTC
TRBJ1-1 | TRBD1 | TRBV5-1 | many | CASSQDRDTEAFF | TGCGCCAGCAGCCAAGACAGGGACACTGAAGCTTTCTTT
TRBJ2-7 | - | TRBV9 | many | CASSSLDISYEQYF | TGTGCCAGCAGCTCACTGGACATTTCCTACGAGCAGTACTTC
TRBJ2-4 | - | TRBV2 | many | CASRATPGNIQYF | TGTGCCAGCAGGGCGACTCCTGGGAACATTCAGTACTTC
TRBJ1-6 | TRBD1 | TRBV7-9 | few | CASSTGTGGKSPLHF | TGTGCCAGCAGCACCGGGACAGGGGGCAAGTCACCCCTCCACTTT
TRBJ2-6 | TRBD1 | TRBV11-2 | many | CASSHHRGRDSGANVLTF | TGTGCCAGCAGCCATCACAGGGGAAGGGACTCTGGGGCCAACGTCCTGACTTTC
TRBJ2-7 | TRBD1 | TRBV12-3/TRBV12-4 | few | CASSDAGGRPAEQYF | TGTGCCAGCAGTGACGCAGGGGGCAGGCCTGCCGAGCAGTACTTC